The 24 T cell receptor beta chains given below trace back to one sample, sequenced in a study of blood T cell repertoires in COVID-19. Data came from immunoSEQ multiplex PCR; TCRdb stores just in-frame clones and leaves some out. This table holds about 150,000 clones, 76% found once. Material: peripheral blood. The receptors here all came from an elderly woman with acute or convalescent COVID-19.

V usage is TRBV25-1 and J usage is TRBJ1-1; 7 bases align to TRBD1. Trimming removed 9 bases from V and 7 bases from J; junction bases left unmatched: 8. Germline loops: CDR1 MGHDK, CDR2 SYGVNS. CDR3 length equals 12 residues. CDR3 in amino acids: CASNKQGIEAFF. The DNA of the CDR3 is TGTGCCAGTAACAAACAGGGGATTGAAGCTTTCTTT.

This clone was seen only once. The rearrangement links TRBV7-2 to TRBJ2-3; 9 nucleotides agree with TRBD1. Germline CDR1 and CDR2: SGHTA and FQGNSA. This CDR3 is 15 amino acids long. The V and J ends lost 2 bases and 7 bases, in that order; junction bases with no gene match: 7. In DNA, the CDR3 is TGTGCCAGCAGCTTAATACAGGGGGCGCTTAATACGCAGTATTTT. Translation: CASSLIQGALNTQYF.

This sequence joins TRBV6-6 and TRBJ2-1; 9 positions match TRBD1. The CDR3 has 16 residues. Trimming at V came to 6 bases and at J to 8 bases, leaving 14 bases not matched to a gene. Germline loops: CDR1 MNHNY, CDR2 SVGAGI (reference sequence). In nucleotides, the CDR3 is TGTGCCAGCAGCAAAGACCTACAGGGGGCTGGCGATGAGCAGTTCTTC. The encoded protein is CASSKDLQGAGDEQFF.

The CDR3, as DNA: TGTGCCAGTAGTCCACAGGGACCTGGGGCCAACGTCCTGACTTTC. Its protein product is CASSPQGPGANVLTF. The chain recombines TRBV19 with TRBJ2-6, with D possibly matching TRBD1 (6 bases). CDR1 LNHDA and CDR2 SQIVND come from the germline V gene (reference sequence). The CDR3 spans 15 residues. Trimming took 5 bases from V and 2 from J, leaving 10 bases between them.

This chain joins TRBV5-5 and TRBJ2-1; D gene uncertain. The CDR3 extends over 14 amino acids. V was pared by 0 bases and J by 7 bases, with 11 bases between. Germline V gives CDR1 SGHKS, CDR2 YYEKEE (reference sequence). This CDR3 is CASSLVVFLNEQFF. For the CDR3, the DNA is TGTGCCAGCAGCTTGGTTGTCTTCCTGAATGAGCAGTTCTTC.

This sequence joins TRBV2 and TRBJ2-2, with D possibly matching TRBD1 (5 bases). The CDR3 runs to 14 residues. CDR1 and CDR2 from the germline V gene are SNHLY and FYNNEI. Trimming shortened V by 6 bases and J by 1 base, and 9 bases separated the two germline ends. The CDR3 region has the DNA TGTGCCAGCAGGATAGGACAGAACACCGGGGAGCTGTTTTTT. This codes for CASRIGQNTGELFF.

The V call is TRBV7-9, the J call TRBJ1-4; D remains unclear. Trimming removed 0 bases at V and 0 bases at J, with 11 bases between. This CDR3 comprises 17 residues. Germline V gene data show CDR1 as SEHNR and CDR2 as FQNEAQ (reference sequence). The CDR3 protein is CASSLAAPSATNEKLFF. CDR3 sequence (DNA): TGTGCCAGCAGCTTAGCGGCGCCCAGCGCAACTAATGAAAAACTGTTTTTT.

V usage is TRBV7-2 and J usage is TRBJ1-5; TRBD1 matches at 7 bases. Germline V gene lookup returns CDR1 SGHTA and CDR2 FQGNSA. The CDR3 is 15 amino acids. V was clipped by 2 bases and J by 4 bases; unmatched bases: 5. For the CDR3, the DNA is TGTGCCAGCAGCTTATCCCCGGACAGGAATCAGCCCCAGCATTTT. Translated: CASSLSPDRNQPQHF.

This rearrangement joins TRBV3-1 (or the pseudogene TRBV3-2) to TRBJ1-2; weak D call: TRBD1 (5 bases). CDR3 length equals 13 residues. The V end lost 1 base, the J end lost 2 bases, and 5 bases lay between the germline ends. Germline V lookup: CDR1 LGHDT, CDR2 YNNKEL (reference sequence). CDR3 residues: CASSQGQNYGYTF. The CDR3 coding sequence is TGTGCCAGCAGCCAAGGACAGAACTATGGCTACACCTTC.

This sequence joins TRBV3-1 (or the pseudogene TRBV3-2) and TRBJ1-6; no clear D gene. CDR1 is LGHDT, CDR2 YNNKEL, per germline (reference sequence). V dropped 4 bases and J dropped 8 bases, with 15 bases sitting between them. This CDR3 comprises 15 residues. The CDR3 nucleotides read TGTGCCAGCAGCCTCCTGGACGAGGGTGATTCACCCCTCCACTTT. Residues: CASSLLDEGDSPLHF.

This clone is a singleton in its sample. The chain recombines TRBV25-1 with TRBJ1-6; 10 nucleotides align to TRBD1. V was pared by 6 bases and J by 7 bases, with 3 bases of the junction left unmatched. The germline gives CDR1 MGHDK, CDR2 SYGVNS. The CDR3 sequence is 14 residues long. The CDR3 is CASRGTGENSPLHF. The DNA of the CDR3 is TGTGCCAGCAGGGGGACAGGGGAAAATTCACCCCTCCACTTT.

The J gene is TRBJ1-1, the V gene TRBV6-6, with 8 bases lining up with TRBD1. V lost 6 bases to trimming and J lost 4 bases; unmatched junction nucleotides: 13. This CDR3 spans 16 amino acids. Germline assignment: CDR1 MNHNY and CDR2 SVGAGI (reference sequence). CDR3 in DNA: TGTGCCAGCAGCCGGGGGGCCAGGACAGGGAGCACTGAAGCTTTCTTT. Translated, it gives CASSRGARTGSTEAFF.

The chain combines TRBV12-3 or TRBV12-4 with TRBJ1-1; D unresolved. V lost 1 base and J lost 6, with 9 bases in between. CDR3 length: 13 amino acids. Here the CDR3 DNA reads TGTGCCAGCAGTTTAGACAGTTGGGCTGAAGCTTTCTTT. It encodes CASSLDSWAEAFF.

The V and J genes are TRBV30 and TRBJ2-7, with D possibly matching TRBD1 (7 bases). Germline V gene sequence: CDR1 GTSNPN, CDR2 SVGIG (reference sequence). The CDR3 is 15 amino acids. V lost 0 bases and J lost 2, with 14 bases in between. For the CDR3, the DNA is TGTGCCTGGAGTGTAGTCGGCAGGGGGGCCTACGAGCAGTACTTC. The encoded protein is CAWSVVGRGAYEQYF. Based on the CDR3 plus reference TRBV30 and TRBJ2-7, the full variable domain is SQTIHQWPATLVQPVGSPLSLECTVEGTSNPNLYWYRQAAGRGLQLLFYSVGIGQISSEVPQNLSASRPQDRQFILSSKKLLLSDSGFYLCAWSVVGRGAYEQYFGPGTRLTVT.

This rearrangement joins TRBV28 to TRBJ1-2, with a possible D match to TRBD1 (5 bases). The CDR3 sequence is 11 residues long. V lost 8 bases to trimming and J lost 4 bases, with 8 bases between them. Germline V lookup: CDR1 MDHEN, CDR2 SYDVKM. The CDR3 sequence is CASSGFYGYTF. The CDR3 DNA reads TGTGCCAGCTCAGGGTTCTATGGCTACACCTTC.

The rearrangement links TRBV4-2 to TRBJ2-7; 13 nucleotides agree with TRBD2. This CDR3 comprises 15 residues. V shed 4 bases and J 2 bases; nucleotides not matched to a gene: 2. Germline V gene lookup returns CDR1 LGHNA and CDR2 YNFKEQ. CDR3 protein: CASSLGTSGTYEQYF. In DNA, the CDR3 is TGTGCCAGCAGCCTCGGGACTAGCGGGACCTACGAGCAGTACTTC.

The rearrangement uses TRBV6-1 and TRBJ1-3; D not resolved. V was shortened by 8 bases and J by 0 bases, with 5 bases between the two germline ends. CDR1 and CDR2 from the germline V gene are MNHNS and SASEGT. The CDR3 has 12 amino acids. The chain's CDR3 is CASAISGNTIYF. In nucleotides, the CDR3 is TGTGCCAGCGCGATCTCTGGAAACACCATATATTTT.

V is TRBV6-1 and J is TRBJ2-7; 12 positions match TRBD1. CDR3 size: 16 residues. Germline CDR1 reads MNHNS; CDR2 reads SASEGT. The J segment lost 7 bases and the V segment lost 4 bases, leaving 11 bases of the junction unmatched. In nucleotides, the CDR3 is TGTGCCAGCAGTGGGGCCGGGACAGGGGGCATAGAGGAGCAGTACTTC. Encoded protein: CASSGAGTGGIEEQYF.

This clone was detected once. The chain has TRBV7-8 and TRBJ2-1; TRBD2 matches at 8 bases. V lost 5 bases and J lost 8; bases outside the gene matches: 11. This CDR3 has 15 residues. Germline CDR1 reads SGHVS; CDR2 reads FQNEAQ. CDR3 sequence: CASSPRGGLADEQFF. CDR3 nucleotides: TGTGCCAGCAGCCCCCGGGGAGGACTAGCCGATGAGCAGTTCTTC. Complete variable domain (other parts from reference TRBV7-8 and TRBJ2-1): GAGVSQSPRYKVAKRGQDVALRCDPISGHVSLFWYQQALGQGPEFLTYFQNEAQLDKSGLPSDRFFAERPEGSVSTLKIQRTQQEDSAVYLCASSPRGGLADEQFFGPGTRLTVL.

The gene calls are TRBV30 and TRBJ2-5, with D possibly matching TRBD2 (6 bases). CDR1 and CDR2 from the germline V gene are GTSNPN and SVGIG (reference sequence). The V and J ends lost 4 bases and 7 bases respectively, with 19 bases between them. This CDR3 is 14 amino acids long. CDR3 nucleotides: TGTGCCTGGACTTCGGGAGCGTTGGACGGGACCCAGTACTTC. This sequence encodes CAWTSGALDGTQYF.

The chain joins TRBV7-2 to TRBJ2-7; 9 nucleotides line up with TRBD1. The CDR3 contains 13 residues. Germline CDR1 is SGHTA and CDR2 is FQGNSA. V trimming: 6 bases; J trimming: 12 bases; junction bases outside the gene matches: 12. The CDR3 region has the DNA TGTGCCAGCAGTTACATGCCGGGACAGGGCGGGTACTTC. It yields the protein CASSYMPGQGGYF.

The rearrangement uses TRBV5-4 and TRBJ1-2; tentatively, D is TRBD1 (6 bases). Germline V gene data show CDR1 as SGHNT and CDR2 as YYREEE (reference sequence). V was pared by 4 bases and J by 0 bases, with 7 bases between. This CDR3 spans 13 amino acids. CDR3 in amino acids: CASSGDTNYGYTF. Here the CDR3 DNA reads TGTGCCAGCAGCGGGGACACTAACTATGGCTACACCTTC. The variable domain in full, with the rest retrieved from reference TRBV5-4 and TRBJ1-2, is ETGVTQSPTHLIKTRGQQVTLRCSSQSGHNTVSWYQQALGQGPQFIFQYYREEENGRGNFPPRFSGLQFPNYSSELNVNALELDDSALYLCASSGDTNYGYTFGSGTRLTVV.

The chain carries TRBV7-3 and TRBJ2-5; 10 bases align to TRBD2. CDR1 is SGHTA, CDR2 FQGTGA, per germline. With 1 base clipped from V and 4 bases from J, the junction kept 9 bases outside the gene matches. This CDR3 has 17 residues. CDR3 in DNA: TGTGCCAGCAGCTTAAAGGGGGGGCTAGCGGGAGTAGAGACCCAGTACTTC. The encoded protein is CASSLKGGLAGVETQYF.

The chain links TRBV3-1 (or the pseudogene TRBV3-2) to TRBJ1-5; 8 positions agree with TRBD1. Germline assignment: CDR1 LGHDT and CDR2 YNNKEL (reference sequence). This CDR3 has 15 residues. J was trimmed by 7 bases and V by 0 bases; bases with no gene match: 5. CDR3 DNA: TGTGCCAGCAGCCAAGAGACAGGGGTGTCCCAGCCCCAGCATTTT. Amino acid sequence: CASSQETGVSQPQHF.